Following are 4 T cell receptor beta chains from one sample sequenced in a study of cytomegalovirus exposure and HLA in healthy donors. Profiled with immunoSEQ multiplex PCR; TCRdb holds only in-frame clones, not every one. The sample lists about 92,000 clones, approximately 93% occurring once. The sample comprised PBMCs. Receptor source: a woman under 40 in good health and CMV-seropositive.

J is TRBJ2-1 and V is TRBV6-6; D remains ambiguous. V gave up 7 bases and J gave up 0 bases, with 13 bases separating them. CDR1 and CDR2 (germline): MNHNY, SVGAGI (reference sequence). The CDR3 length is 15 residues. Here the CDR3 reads CASTLLVSSYNEQFF. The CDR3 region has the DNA TGTGCCAGCACCCTTCTAGTGAGCTCCTACAATGAGCAGTTCTTC.

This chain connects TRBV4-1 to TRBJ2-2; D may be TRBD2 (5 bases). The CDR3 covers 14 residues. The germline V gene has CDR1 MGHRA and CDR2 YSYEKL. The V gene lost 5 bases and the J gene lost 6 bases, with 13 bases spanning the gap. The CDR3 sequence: CASSIEWRSGELFF. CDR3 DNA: TGCGCCAGCAGCATCGAATGGAGGTCCGGGGAGCTGTTTTTT.

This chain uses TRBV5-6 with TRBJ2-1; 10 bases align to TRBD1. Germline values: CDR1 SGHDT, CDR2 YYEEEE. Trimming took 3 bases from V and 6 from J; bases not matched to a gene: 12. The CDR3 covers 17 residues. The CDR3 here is CASSWGARDRGFNEQFF. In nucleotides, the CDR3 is TGTGCCAGCAGCTGGGGGGCCCGGGACAGGGGATTCAATGAGCAGTTCTTC.

The CDR3 sequence: CASSQDIWEQIFNYGYTF. The DNA for the CDR3 is TGTGCCAGCAGCCAAGATATTTGGGAGCAAATCTTTAACTATGGCTACACCTTC. This sequence joins TRBV7-9 and TRBJ1-2; D is ambiguous. Trimming pared 5 bases from V and 1 base from J, leaving 23 bases between. The CDR3 covers 18 residues. The germline gives CDR1 SEHNR, CDR2 FQNEAQ (reference sequence).